This T cell receptor (beta chain) was captured by sequencing in a study of blood T cells in healthy people across ages. PCR was performed a second time for about 7 to 11 cycles using a sample-barcoded 5' primer and a J-beta primer mix. A single record per CDR3 protein comes from TCRdb applying MiXCR to the 5' RACE reads. The table lists about 780,000 distinct CDR3 sequences, about 46% of them singletons, with around a sixth in the top ten. Roughly 10 milliliters of peripheral blood were drawn from each donor into EDTA-treated tubes. Per the germline V gene, CDR1 is SNHLY and CDR2 is FYNNEI. Trimming left V 5 bases short and J 0 bases short, with 13 bases between. The length of the CDR3 is 15 residues.

The TCR was taken from a man older than 75 in good health. The chain links TRBV2 to TRBJ2-5; D gene ambiguous. Sequencing was carried out using blood. CDR3 bases: TGTGCCAGCAGTTATTTAACTGAAAACCAAGAGACCCAGTACTTC. Amino acids: CASSYLTENQETQYF.